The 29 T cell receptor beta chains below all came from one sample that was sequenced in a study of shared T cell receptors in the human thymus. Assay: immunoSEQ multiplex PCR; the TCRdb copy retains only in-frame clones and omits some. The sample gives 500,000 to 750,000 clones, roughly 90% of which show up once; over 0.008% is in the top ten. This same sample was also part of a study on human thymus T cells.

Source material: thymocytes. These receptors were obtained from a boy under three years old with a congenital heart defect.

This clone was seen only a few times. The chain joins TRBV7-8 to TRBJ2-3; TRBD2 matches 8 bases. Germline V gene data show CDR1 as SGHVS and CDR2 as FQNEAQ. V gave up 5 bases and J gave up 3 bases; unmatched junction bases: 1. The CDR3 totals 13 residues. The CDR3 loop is CASSRLATDTQYF. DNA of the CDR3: TGTGCCAGCAGCCGACTAGCGACAGATACGCAGTATTTT.

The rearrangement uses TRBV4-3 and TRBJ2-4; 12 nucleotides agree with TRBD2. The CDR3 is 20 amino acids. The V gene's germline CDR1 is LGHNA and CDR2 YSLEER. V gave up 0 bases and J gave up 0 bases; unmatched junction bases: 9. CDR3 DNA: TGCGCCAGCAGCCAAGAGTTGACTAGCGGGAGTAAATTAGCCAAAAACATTCAGTACTTC. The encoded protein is CASSQELTSGSKLAKNIQYF.

The CDR3 DNA reads as TGTGCCAGCACGGGACAGGGGAGGAATGGTGAGCAGTACTTC. Translating gives CASTGQGRNGEQYF. The chain has TRBV6-1 and TRBJ2-7; 10 bases fit TRBD1. The CDR3 loop spans 14 amino acids. V lost 7 bases, J lost 7 bases, and 10 bases stayed unmatched. The germline gives CDR1 MNHNS, CDR2 SASEGT.

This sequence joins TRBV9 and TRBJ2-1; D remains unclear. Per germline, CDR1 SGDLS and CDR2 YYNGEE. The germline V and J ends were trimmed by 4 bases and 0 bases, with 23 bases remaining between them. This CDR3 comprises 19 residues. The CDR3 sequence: CASSRIFSDSTSSYNEQFF. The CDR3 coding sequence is TGTGCCAGCAGCCGTATCTTCAGCGACTCGACGAGCTCCTACAATGAGCAGTTCTTC.

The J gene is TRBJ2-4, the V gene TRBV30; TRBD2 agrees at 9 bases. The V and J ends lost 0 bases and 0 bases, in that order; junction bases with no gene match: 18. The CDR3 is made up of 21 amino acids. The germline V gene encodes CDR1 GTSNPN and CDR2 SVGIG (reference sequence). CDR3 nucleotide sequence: TGTGCCTGGAGTGTAAAAAAGAGGGTCTGGACTAGCGCTAAAGCCAAAAACATTCAGTACTTC. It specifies CAWSVKKRVWTSAKAKNIQYF.

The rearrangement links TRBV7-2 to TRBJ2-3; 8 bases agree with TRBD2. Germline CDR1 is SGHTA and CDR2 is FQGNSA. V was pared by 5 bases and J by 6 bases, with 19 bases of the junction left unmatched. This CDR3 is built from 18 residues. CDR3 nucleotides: TGTGCCAGCAGCCCCCCTGTACGATCCGGGACTAGTTCCGATACGCAGTATTTT. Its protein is CASSPPVRSGTSSDTQYF. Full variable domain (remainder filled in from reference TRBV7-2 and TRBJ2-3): GAGVSQSPSNKVTEKGKDVELRCDPISGHTALYWYRQSLGQGLEFLIYFQGNSAPDKSGLPSDRFSAERTGGSVSTLTIQRTQQEDSAVYLCASSPPVRSGTSSDTQYFGPGTRLTVL.

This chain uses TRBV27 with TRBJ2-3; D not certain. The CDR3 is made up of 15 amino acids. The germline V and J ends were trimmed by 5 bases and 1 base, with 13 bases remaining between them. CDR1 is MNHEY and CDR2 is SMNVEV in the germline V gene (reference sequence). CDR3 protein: CASSPRLRGTDTQYF. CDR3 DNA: TGTGCCAGCAGTCCCCGCCTTCGGGGCACAGATACGCAGTATTTT.

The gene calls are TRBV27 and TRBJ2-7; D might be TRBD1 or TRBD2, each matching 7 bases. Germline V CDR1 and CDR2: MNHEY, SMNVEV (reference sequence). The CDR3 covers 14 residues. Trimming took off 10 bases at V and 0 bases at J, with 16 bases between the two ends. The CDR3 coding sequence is TGTGCCACCAGGGGGGGAGGGAGCTCCTACGAGCAGTACTTC. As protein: CATRGGGSSYEQYF.

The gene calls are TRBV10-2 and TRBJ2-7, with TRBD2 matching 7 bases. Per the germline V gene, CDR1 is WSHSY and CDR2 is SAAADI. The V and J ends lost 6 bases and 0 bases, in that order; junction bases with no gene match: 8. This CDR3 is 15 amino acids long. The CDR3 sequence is CASSATSASSYEQYF. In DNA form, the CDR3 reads TGCGCCAGCAGCGCTACTAGCGCGAGCTCCTACGAGCAGTACTTC.

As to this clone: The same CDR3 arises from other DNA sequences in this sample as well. Written as DNA, the CDR3 is TGTGCCAGCAGTCCTTACCAGGCCTCCGAGCAGTACTTC. This translates into CASSPYQASEQYF. This chain connects TRBV27 to TRBJ2-7; D gene ambiguous. CDR3 size: 13 residues. V was shortened by 5 bases and J by 6 bases, with 14 bases between the two germline ends. In germline, CDR1 is MNHEY, CDR2 SMNVEV (reference sequence).

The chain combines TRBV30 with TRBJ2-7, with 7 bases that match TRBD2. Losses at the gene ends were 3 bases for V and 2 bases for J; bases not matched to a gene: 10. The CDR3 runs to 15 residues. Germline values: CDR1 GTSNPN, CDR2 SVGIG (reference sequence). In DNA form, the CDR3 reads TGTGCCTGGAGGGATGAGCGGGAAACAACCTACGAGCAGTACTTC. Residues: CAWRDERETTYEQYF.

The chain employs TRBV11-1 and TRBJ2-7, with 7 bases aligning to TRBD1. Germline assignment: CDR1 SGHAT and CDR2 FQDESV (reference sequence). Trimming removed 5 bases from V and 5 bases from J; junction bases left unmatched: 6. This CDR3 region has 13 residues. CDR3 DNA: TGTGCCAGCAGCATAGGACAGGCCGACGAGCAGTACTTC. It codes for CASSIGQADEQYF.

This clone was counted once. The CDR3 DNA sequence: TGTGCCAGCAGCGTAACTAGCGGCTCCTACGAGCAGTACTTC. It codes for CASSVTSGSYEQYF. The chain links TRBV9 to TRBJ2-7; 8 bases match TRBD2. Germline V gene data show CDR1 as SGDLS and CDR2 as YYNGEE. The junction had 0 bases not matched to a gene; V was cut back by 1 base and J by 0 bases. This CDR3 region has 14 residues.

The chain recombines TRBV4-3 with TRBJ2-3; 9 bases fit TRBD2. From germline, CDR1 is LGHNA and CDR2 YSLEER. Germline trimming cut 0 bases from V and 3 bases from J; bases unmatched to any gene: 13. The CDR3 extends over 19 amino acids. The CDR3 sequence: CASSQEGHRCSGSTDTQYF. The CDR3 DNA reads TGCGCCAGCAGCCAAGAGGGCCACCGTTGTAGCGGGAGTACAGATACGCAGTATTTT.

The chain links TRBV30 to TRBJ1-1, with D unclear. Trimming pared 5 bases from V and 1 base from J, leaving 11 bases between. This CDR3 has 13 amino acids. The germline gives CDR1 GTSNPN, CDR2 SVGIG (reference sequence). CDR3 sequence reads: CAWEVVRNTEAFF. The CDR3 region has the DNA TGTGCCTGGGAGGTTGTGCGGAACACTGAAGCTTTCTTT.

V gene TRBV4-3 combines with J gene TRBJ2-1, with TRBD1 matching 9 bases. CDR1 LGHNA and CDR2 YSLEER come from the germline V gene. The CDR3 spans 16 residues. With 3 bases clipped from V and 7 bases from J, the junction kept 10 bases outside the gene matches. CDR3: CASSQRPGQGQNEQFF. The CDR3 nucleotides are TGCGCCAGCAGCCAGAGGCCGGGACAGGGTCAAAATGAGCAGTTCTTC.

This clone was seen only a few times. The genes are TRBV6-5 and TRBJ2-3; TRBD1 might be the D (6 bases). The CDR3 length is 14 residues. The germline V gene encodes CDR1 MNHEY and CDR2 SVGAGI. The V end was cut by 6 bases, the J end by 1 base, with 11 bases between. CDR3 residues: CASREYRGTDTQYF. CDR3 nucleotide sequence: TGTGCCAGCAGGGAGTACAGGGGCACAGATACGCAGTATTTT.

The CDR3 reads CASSLGGLAGEGSYNEQFF. The CDR3 region has the DNA TGTGCCAGCAGCTTAGGGGGACTAGCGGGAGAGGGCTCCTACAATGAGCAGTTCTTC. J is TRBJ2-1 and V is TRBV7-9; TRBD2 matches at 14 bases. V trimming: 1 base; J trimming: 0 bases; junction bases outside the gene matches: 5. Germline V lookup: CDR1 SEHNR, CDR2 FQNEAQ (reference sequence). CDR3 length: 19 amino acids.

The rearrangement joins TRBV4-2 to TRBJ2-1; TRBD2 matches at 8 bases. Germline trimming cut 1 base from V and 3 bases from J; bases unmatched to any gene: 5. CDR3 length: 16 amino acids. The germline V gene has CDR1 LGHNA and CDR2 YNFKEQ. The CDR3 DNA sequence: TGTGCCAGCAGCCAAGTTCGAAGCGGGAGCTACAATGAGCAGTTCTTC. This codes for CASSQVRSGSYNEQFF.

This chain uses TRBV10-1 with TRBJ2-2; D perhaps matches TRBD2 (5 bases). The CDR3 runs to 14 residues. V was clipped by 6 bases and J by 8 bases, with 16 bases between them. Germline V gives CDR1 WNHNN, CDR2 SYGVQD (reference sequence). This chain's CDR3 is CASSAQLATGELFF. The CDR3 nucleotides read TGCGCCAGCAGCGCCCAGCTAGCCACGGGGGAGCTGTTTTTT.

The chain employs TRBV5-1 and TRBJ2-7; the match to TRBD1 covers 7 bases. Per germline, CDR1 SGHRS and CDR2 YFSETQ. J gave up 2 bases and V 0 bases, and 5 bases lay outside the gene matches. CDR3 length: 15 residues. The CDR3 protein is CASSLDRGQAYEQYF. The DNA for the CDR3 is TGCGCCAGCAGCTTGGACCGAGGACAGGCCTACGAGCAGTACTTC.

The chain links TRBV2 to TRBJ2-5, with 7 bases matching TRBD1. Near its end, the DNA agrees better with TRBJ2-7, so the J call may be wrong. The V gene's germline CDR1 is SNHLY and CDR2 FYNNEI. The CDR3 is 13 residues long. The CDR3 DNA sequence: TGTGCCAGCAATCGGGACAGAGGCTACGAGCAGTACTTC. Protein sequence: CASNRDRGYEQYF.

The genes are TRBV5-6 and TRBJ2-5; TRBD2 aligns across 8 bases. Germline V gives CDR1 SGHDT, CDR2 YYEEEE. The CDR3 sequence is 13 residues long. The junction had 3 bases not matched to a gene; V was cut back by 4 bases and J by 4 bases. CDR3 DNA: TGTGCCAGCAGCCCAGGGACTAGAGAGACCCAGTACTTC. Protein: CASSPGTRETQYF.

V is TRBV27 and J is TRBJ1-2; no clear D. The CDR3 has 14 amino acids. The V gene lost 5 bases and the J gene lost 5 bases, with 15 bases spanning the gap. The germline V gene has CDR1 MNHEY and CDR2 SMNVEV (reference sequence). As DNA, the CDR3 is TGTGCCAGCAGTCCTCGGGAGCTAACGTATGGCTACACCTTC. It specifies CASSPRELTYGYTF.

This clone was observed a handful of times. The CDR3 loop is CASSIVPGLAGVPNEQFF. CDR3 DNA sequence: TGTGCCAGTAGTATAGTTCCCGGACTAGCGGGAGTTCCTAATGAGCAGTTCTTC. J is TRBJ2-1 and V is TRBV19; TRBD2 aligns across 13 bases. CDR1 and CDR2 (germline): LNHDA, SQIVND (reference sequence). The CDR3 consists of 18 residues. Trimming at V came to 1 base and at J to 7 bases, leaving 10 bases not matched to a gene.

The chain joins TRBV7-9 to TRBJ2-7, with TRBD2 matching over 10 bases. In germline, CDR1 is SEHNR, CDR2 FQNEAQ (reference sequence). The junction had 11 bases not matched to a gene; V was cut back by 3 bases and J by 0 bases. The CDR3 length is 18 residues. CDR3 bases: TGTGCCAGCAGCTTGGGTAATGGACTAGCGGAAAGCTCCTACGAGCAGTACTTC. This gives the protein CASSLGNGLAESSYEQYF.

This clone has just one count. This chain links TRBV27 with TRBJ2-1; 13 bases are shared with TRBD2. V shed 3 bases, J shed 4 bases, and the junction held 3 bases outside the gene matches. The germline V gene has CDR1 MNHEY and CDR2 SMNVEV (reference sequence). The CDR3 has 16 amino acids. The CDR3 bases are TGTGCCAGCAGTTTTTCGGGACTAGCGGGATACAATGAGCAGTTCTTC. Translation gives CASSFSGLAGYNEQFF.

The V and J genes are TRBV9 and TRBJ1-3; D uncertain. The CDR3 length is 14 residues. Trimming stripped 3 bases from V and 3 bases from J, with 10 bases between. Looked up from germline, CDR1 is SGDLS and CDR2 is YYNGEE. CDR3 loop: CASSARQNGNTIYF. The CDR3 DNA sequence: TGTGCCAGCAGCGCGCGACAAAATGGAAACACCATATATTTT.

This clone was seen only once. The CDR3 DNA is TGTGCCACCAGCAGACGACAGGGACAAGATACGCAGTATTTT. Protein product: CATSRRQGQDTQYF. The V gene is TRBV15, the J gene TRBJ2-3, with 7 nucleotides matching TRBD1. This CDR3 spans 14 amino acids. J lost 5 bases, V lost 2 bases, and 4 bases had no gene match. The germline V gene has CDR1 LNHNV and CDR2 YYDKDF (reference sequence).